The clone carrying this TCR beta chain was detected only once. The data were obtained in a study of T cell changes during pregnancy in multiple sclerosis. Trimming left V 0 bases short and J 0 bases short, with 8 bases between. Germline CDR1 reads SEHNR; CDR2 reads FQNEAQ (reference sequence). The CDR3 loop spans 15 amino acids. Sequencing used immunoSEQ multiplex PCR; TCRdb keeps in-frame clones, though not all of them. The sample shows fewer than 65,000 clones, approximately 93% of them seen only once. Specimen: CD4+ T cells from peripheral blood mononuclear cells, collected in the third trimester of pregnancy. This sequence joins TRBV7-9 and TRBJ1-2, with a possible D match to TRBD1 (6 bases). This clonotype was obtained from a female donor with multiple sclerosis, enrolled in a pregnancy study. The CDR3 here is CASSLAGQTNYGYTF. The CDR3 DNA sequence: TGTGCCAGCAGCTTAGCGGGACAAACTAACTATGGCTACACCTTC.